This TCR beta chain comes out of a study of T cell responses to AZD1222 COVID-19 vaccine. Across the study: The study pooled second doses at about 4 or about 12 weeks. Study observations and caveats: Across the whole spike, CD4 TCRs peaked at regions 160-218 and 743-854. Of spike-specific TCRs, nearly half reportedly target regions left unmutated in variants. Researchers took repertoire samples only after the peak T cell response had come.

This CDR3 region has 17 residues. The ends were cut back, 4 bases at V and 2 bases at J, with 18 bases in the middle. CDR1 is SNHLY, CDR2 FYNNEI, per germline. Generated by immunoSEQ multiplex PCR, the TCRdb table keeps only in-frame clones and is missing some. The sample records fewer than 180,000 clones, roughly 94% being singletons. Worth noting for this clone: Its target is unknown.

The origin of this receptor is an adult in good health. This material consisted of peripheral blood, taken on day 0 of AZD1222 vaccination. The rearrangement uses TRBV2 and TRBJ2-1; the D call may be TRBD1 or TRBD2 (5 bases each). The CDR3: CASSAAITRDAYNEQFF. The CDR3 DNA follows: TGTGCCAGCAGTGCAGCCATTACCCGGGACGCCTACAATGAGCAGTTCTTC.